The 5 T cell receptor beta chains presented below share a single source sample, sequenced in a study of blood T cells in healthy people across ages. A second PCR, run for about 7 to 11 cycles, used a sample-barcoded 5' primer plus a J-beta primer mix. TCRdb fed the 5' RACE reads into MiXCR, producing one record per CDR3 protein. The sample includes some 710,000 distinct CDR3 sequences, around 45% seen only once; the top ten take 15% to 20%. Sequencing input: blood. Every receptor here comes from a man at least 80 years old in good health.

J is TRBJ2-1 and V is TRBV6-1, with D perhaps TRBD1 (9 bases). V lost 8 bases, J lost 6 bases, and 20 bases lay in between. CDR1 MNHNS and CDR2 SASEGT come from the germline V gene. The CDR3 is 15 amino acids. Here the CDR3 reads CASDRGGQGPNEQFF. Written as DNA, the CDR3 is TGTGCCAGCGACCGGGGGGGACAGGGCCCCAATGAGCAGTTCTTC.

The chain carries TRBV4-1 and TRBJ2-5, with D possibly TRBD2 on 6 matching bases. Germline values: CDR1 MGHRA, CDR2 YSYEKL. The CDR3 covers 16 residues. V was trimmed by 0 bases and J by 2 bases, leaving 13 bases between them. CDR3 sequence: CASSQEGRGIQETQYF. The CDR3 nucleotides read TGCGCCAGCAGCCAAGAGGGCCGGGGGATACAAGAGACCCAGTACTTC.

This clonotype occurred a few times. V is TRBV4-1 and J is TRBJ2-2, with 9 bases aligning to TRBD2. The CDR3 is 15 residues long. Trimming took 3 bases from V and 7 from J; bases not matched to a gene: 6. Germline assignment: CDR1 MGHRA and CDR2 YSYEKL. CDR3 coding DNA: TGCGCCAGCAGCCAGCTAGCGGGACCCAGCGGGGAGCTGTTTTTT. This codes for CASSQLAGPSGELFF.

The chain employs TRBV20-1 and TRBJ2-7; 8 bases match TRBD2. The CDR3 sequence is 13 residues long. V was clipped by 5 bases and J by 3 bases; unmatched bases: 6. Germline V gene sequence: CDR1 DFQATT, CDR2 SNEGSKA (reference sequence). CDR3 coding DNA: TGCAGTGCTGCCCGGGGGGGAAACTACGAGCAGTACTTC. It specifies CSAARGGNYEQYF.

The sample holds a few counts of this clonotype. The chain couples TRBV27 to TRBJ2-3; no clear D gene. This CDR3 region has 14 residues. In germline, CDR1 is MNHEY, CDR2 SMNVEV (reference sequence). V gave up 5 bases and J gave up 3 bases, with 12 bases separating them. The CDR3: CASSNLRRTDTQYF. In DNA form, the CDR3 reads TGTGCCAGCAGTAACCTCAGGCGGACAGATACGCAGTATTTT.